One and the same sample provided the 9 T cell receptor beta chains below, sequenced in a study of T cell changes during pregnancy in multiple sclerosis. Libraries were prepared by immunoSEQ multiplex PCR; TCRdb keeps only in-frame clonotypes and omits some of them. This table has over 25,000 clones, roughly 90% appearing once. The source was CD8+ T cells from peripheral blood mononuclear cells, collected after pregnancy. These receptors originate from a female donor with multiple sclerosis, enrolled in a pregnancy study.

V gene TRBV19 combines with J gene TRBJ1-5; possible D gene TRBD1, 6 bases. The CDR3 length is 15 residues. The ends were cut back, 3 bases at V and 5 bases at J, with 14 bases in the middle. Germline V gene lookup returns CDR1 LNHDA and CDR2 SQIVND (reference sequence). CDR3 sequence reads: CASSIFRGGDQPQHF. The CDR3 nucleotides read TGTGCCAGTAGTATCTTCCGGGGGGGCGATCAGCCCCAGCATTTT.

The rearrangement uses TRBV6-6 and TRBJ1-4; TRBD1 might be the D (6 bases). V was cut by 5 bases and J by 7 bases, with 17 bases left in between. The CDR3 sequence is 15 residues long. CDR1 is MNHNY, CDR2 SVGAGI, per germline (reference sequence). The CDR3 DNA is TGTGCCAGCAGTCCGAGGGGGGGGCCGAGTGAAAAACTGTTTTTT. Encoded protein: CASSPRGGPSEKLFF.

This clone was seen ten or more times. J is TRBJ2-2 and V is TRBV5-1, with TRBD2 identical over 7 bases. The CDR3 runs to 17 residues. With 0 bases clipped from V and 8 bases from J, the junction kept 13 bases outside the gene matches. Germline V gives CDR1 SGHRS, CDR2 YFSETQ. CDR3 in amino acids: CASSLAPGRAAAGELFF. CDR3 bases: TGCGCCAGCAGCTTGGCGCCGGGGAGGGCCGCAGCTGGGGAGCTGTTTTTT.

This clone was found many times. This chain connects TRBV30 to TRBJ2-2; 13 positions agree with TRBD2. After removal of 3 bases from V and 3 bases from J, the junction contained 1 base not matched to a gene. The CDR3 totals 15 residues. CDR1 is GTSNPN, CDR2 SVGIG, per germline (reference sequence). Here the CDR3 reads CAWRGLAGDTGELFF. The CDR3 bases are TGTGCCTGGAGAGGACTAGCGGGAGACACCGGGGAGCTGTTTTTT.

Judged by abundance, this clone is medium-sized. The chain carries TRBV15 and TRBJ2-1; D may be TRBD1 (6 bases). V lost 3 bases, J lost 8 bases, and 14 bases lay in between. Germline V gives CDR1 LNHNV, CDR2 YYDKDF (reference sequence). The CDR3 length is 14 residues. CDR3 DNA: TGTGCCACCAGCAGGGATTCAGGGGCGCATGAGCAGTTCTTC. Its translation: CATSRDSGAHEQFF.

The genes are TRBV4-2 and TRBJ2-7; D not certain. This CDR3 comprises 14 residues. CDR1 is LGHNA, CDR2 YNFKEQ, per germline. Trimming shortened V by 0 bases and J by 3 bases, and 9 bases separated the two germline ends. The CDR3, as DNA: TGTGCCAGCAGCCAAGACAGGAATAACTACGAGCAGTACTTC. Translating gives CASSQDRNNYEQYF.

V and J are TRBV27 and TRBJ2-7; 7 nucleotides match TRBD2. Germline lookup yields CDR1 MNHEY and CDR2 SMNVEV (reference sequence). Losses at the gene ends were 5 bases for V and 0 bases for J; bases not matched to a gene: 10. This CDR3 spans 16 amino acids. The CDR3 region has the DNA TGTGCCAGCAGTCCCCTGGGGGGGTCATACTCCTACGAGCAGTACTTC. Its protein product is CASSPLGGSYSYEQYF.

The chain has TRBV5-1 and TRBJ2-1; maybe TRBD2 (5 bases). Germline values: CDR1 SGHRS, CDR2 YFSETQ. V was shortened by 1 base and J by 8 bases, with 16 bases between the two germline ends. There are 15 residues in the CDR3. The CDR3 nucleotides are TGCGCCAGCAGCTTGTTGGGGATTGGGAGAGATGAGCAGTTCTTC. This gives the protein CASSLLGIGRDEQFF. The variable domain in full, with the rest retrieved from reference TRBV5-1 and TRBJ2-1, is KAGVTQTPRYLIKTRGQQVTLSCSPISGHRSVSWYQQTPGQGLQFLFEYFSETQRNKGNFPGRFSGRQFSNSRSEMNVSTLELGDSALYLCASSLLGIGRDEQFFGPGTRLTVL.

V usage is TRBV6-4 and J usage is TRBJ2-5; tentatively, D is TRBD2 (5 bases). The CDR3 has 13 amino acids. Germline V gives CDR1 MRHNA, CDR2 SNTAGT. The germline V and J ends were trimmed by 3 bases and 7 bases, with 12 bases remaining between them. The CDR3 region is CASSENTEGTQYF. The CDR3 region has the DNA TGTGCCAGCAGTGAAAACACTGAGGGGACCCAGTACTTC.